The 15 T cell receptor beta chains reported below all come from one sample, sequenced in a study of blood T cell repertoires in COVID-19. Measured with immunoSEQ multiplex PCR; TCRdb has only the in-frame clones, and not every one. Here the sample spans around 250,000 clones, around 90% being singletons. Sequenced: PBMCs or T cells enriched from blood (not recorded which). The receptors originated from a woman in her twenties or thirties with acute COVID-19.

The chain has TRBV5-4 and TRBJ2-3; possibly TRBD2 for D (5 bases). Germline V lookup: CDR1 SGHNT, CDR2 YYREEE (reference sequence). Trimming removed 0 bases at V and 5 bases at J, with 7 bases between. CDR3 length: 13 residues. CDR3 loop: CASSLAGKDTQYF. In DNA, the CDR3 is TGTGCCAGCAGCTTGGCGGGGAAAGATACGCAGTATTTT.

This chain joins TRBV9 and TRBJ2-1; D uncertain. Germline CDR1 reads SGDLS; CDR2 reads YYNGEE. The V end was cut by 0 bases, the J end by 8 bases, with 12 bases between. The CDR3 runs 14 residues. This CDR3 reads CASSVAASGDEQFF. As DNA, the CDR3 is TGTGCCAGCAGCGTAGCCGCTAGTGGAGATGAGCAGTTCTTC.

The V call is TRBV2, the J call TRBJ2-1; D perhaps matches TRBD1 (5 bases). Germline V gene sequence: CDR1 SNHLY, CDR2 FYNNEI. The CDR3 extends over 12 amino acids. The V gene lost 8 bases and the J gene lost 7 bases, with 12 bases spanning the gap. In DNA, the CDR3 is TGTGCCAGCCAGGGCCAAGGTAATGAGCAGTTCTTC. It specifies CASQGQGNEQFF.

This sequence joins TRBV10-3 and TRBJ2-7, with 14 bases that match TRBD2. Trimming cost V 3 bases and J 0 bases; bases outside gene matches: 7. CDR3 length equals 18 residues. Germline V gives CDR1 ENHRY, CDR2 SYGVKD. The CDR3 here is CAISERPGTSGGSYEQYF. Here the CDR3 DNA reads TGTGCCATCAGTGAACGACCCGGGACTAGCGGGGGCTCCTACGAGCAGTACTTC.

V and J are TRBV29-1 and TRBJ1-2; TRBD1 matches 12 bases. Germline CDR1 and CDR2: SQVTM and ANQGSEA. This CDR3 is built from 13 residues. V dropped 7 bases and J dropped 4; count of bases not matched to a gene: 4. The CDR3 DNA sequence: TGCAGCGGGGGGACAGGGGGCGCCTATGGCTACACCTTC. Its translation: CSGGTGGAYGYTF.

The chain links TRBV14 to TRBJ1-6; D ambiguous. V lost 5 bases and J lost 14, with 16 bases in between. Germline V gene lookup returns CDR1 SGHDN and CDR2 FVKESK. The CDR3 has 13 amino acids. CDR3 nucleotides: TGTGCCAGCAGCTCCCTAGGACTGTTCGCCCTCCACTTT. Encoded protein: CASSSLGLFALHF.

Here the CDR3 reads CASSLLSARGVDTEAFF. For the CDR3, the DNA is TGTGCCAGCAGCTTATTATCTGCCAGGGGCGTTGACACTGAAGCTTTCTTT. This chain joins TRBV7-9 and TRBJ1-1; D is possibly TRBD1 (6 bases). CDR3 size: 17 residues. The V end was cut by 2 bases, the J end by 3 bases, with 19 bases between. Germline V gene sequence: CDR1 SEHNR, CDR2 FQNEAQ (reference sequence).

A word on this clone: Other DNA sequences within the sample encode an identical CDR3. The gene calls are TRBV27 and TRBJ2-1; 16 bases match TRBD2. The trim removed 7 bases at V and 2 bases at J, leaving 2 bases unmatched. CDR3 length: 16 residues. Germline lookup yields CDR1 MNHEY and CDR2 SMNVEV (reference sequence). DNA for the CDR3: TGTGCCAGCAAGGGACTAGCGGGAGGGCCCTACAATGAGCAGTTCTTC. As protein: CASKGLAGGPYNEQFF.

The V and J genes are TRBV5-1 and TRBJ2-1; no definite D call. V gave up 6 bases and J gave up 8 bases, with 21 bases separating them. This CDR3 is 15 amino acids long. The germline V gene has CDR1 SGHRS and CDR2 YFSETQ. For the CDR3, the DNA is TGCGCCAGCACCACCCGAGGTAGCCCCTCGGATGAGCAGTTCTTC. As protein: CASTTRGSPSDEQFF.

This rearrangement joins TRBV5-1 to TRBJ2-3; D possibly corresponds to TRBD2 (5 bases). The CDR3 length is 13 residues. Looked up from germline, CDR1 is SGHRS and CDR2 is YFSETQ. Trimming took off 4 bases at V and 1 base at J, with 7 bases between the two ends. The CDR3 DNA is TGCGCCAGCAGCGACGGGGGCACAGATACGCAGTATTTT. Translating gives CASSDGGTDTQYF. The entire variable domain, with the rest obtained from reference TRBV5-1 and TRBJ2-3, is as follows: KAGVTQTPRYLIKTRGQQVTLSCSPISGHRSVSWYQQTPGQGLQFLFEYFSETQRNKGNFPGRFSGRQFSNSRSEMNVSTLELGDSALYLCASSDGGTDTQYFGPGTRLTVL.

The chain combines TRBV5-6 with TRBJ1-1; D gene uncertain. CDR1 and CDR2 from the germline V gene are SGHDT and YYEEEE. The CDR3 length is 12 residues. Trimming removed 4 bases at V and 0 bases at J, with 4 bases between. For the CDR3, the DNA is TGTGCCAGCAGCCTAATGAACACTGAAGCTTTCTTT. Translation: CASSLMNTEAFF.

The chain joins TRBV19 to TRBJ1-5, with no clear D. The CDR3 sequence is 14 residues long. Trimming removed 6 bases at V and 1 base at J, with 10 bases between. Germline CDR1 LNHDA, CDR2 SQIVND (reference sequence). CDR3 protein: CASSTTESNQPQHF. The CDR3 nucleotides are TGTGCCAGTAGCACGACTGAGAGCAATCAGCCCCAGCATTTT.

V usage is TRBV4-2 and J usage is TRBJ2-3; TRBD2 is a possible D gene (6 bases). The CDR3 covers 16 residues. Germline CDR1 and CDR2: LGHNA and YNFKEQ. Deletions cut 4 bases from V and 3 bases from J, with 17 bases between. CDR3 loop: CASSPWDLPGTDTQYF. For the CDR3, the DNA is TGTGCCAGCAGCCCTTGGGACTTGCCTGGGACAGATACGCAGTATTTT.

The rearrangement joins TRBV4-2 to TRBJ1-2; D unclear. V was shortened by 0 bases and J by 6 bases, with 14 bases between the two germline ends. Germline V lookup: CDR1 LGHNA, CDR2 YNFKEQ. The CDR3 is 15 residues long. The CDR3 DNA follows: TGTGCCAGCAGCCAAGATGGACTTTCGGGTGATGGCTACACCTTC. Translated: CASSQDGLSGDGYTF.

In its sample, this clone was seen once. The chain recombines TRBV9 with TRBJ1-5, with 10 bases identical to TRBD1. The CDR3 has 15 residues. The V and J ends lost 0 bases and 7 bases, in that order; junction bases with no gene match: 4. Germline-derived CDR1 and CDR2 are SGDLS and YYNGEE. The chain's CDR3 is CASSVGTGGIQPQHF. CDR3 in DNA: TGTGCCAGCAGCGTAGGGACAGGGGGGATCCAGCCCCAGCATTTT.